Below, one TCR beta chain is given with its context. Antigen specificity is unknown. V lost 5 bases and J lost 2, with 4 bases in between. The CDR3 runs 13 residues. The germline CDR1 and CDR2 sequences are MDHEN and SYDVKM. This sample was included in a study of HIV-infected patients and healthy controls. Study conclusions and caveats: Compared with controls, mean Gini indices were significantly raised in HIV-infected repertoires, possibly indicating oligoclonality. The diversity differences were not explained by slight age and sex differences between study cohorts. CMV-associated CDR3s mostly grew nonsignificantly during therapy, while HIV-associated CDR3s declined significantly.

Reverse transcription used 450 to 500 ng RNA and constant-region primers for alpha and beta. Alpha and beta chain libraries were made separately by chain-specific third strand synthesis with multiplexing indices. A short first PCR added P5 and P7 adapter elements and a second index. MiXCR, applied by TCRdb to the 5' RACE reads, yields one record per CDR3 protein. The sample includes roughly 22,000 distinct CDR3 sequences, roughly 8.7% seen only once; the top ten take approximately 4.2%. The repertoire came from unfractionated whole blood and reflected all unsorted peripheral T cells. This TCR was sampled from an adult in good health. The sequencing sample was made of blood. The chain couples TRBV28 to TRBJ2-6, with no clear D. Written as DNA, the CDR3 is TGTGCCAGCAGTCGTACTGGGGCCAACGTCCTGACTTTC. Translation gives CASSRTGANVLTF.